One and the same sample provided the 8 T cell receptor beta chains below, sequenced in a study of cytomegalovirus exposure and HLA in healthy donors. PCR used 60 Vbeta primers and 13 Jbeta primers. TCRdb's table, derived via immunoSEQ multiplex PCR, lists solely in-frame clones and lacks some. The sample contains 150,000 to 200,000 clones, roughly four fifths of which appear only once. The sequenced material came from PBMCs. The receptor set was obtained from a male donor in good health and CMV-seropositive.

In DNA form, the CDR3 reads TGTGCCTGGAGTGCCGGGGATCCCCGGATGGACGAGCAGTACTTC. This codes for CAWSAGDPRMDEQYF. The V gene is TRBV30, the J gene TRBJ2-7; a weak D match, TRBD2 (5 bases). Trimming took off 1 base at V and 5 bases at J, with 18 bases between the two ends. This CDR3 is 15 amino acids long. Germline CDR1 is GTSNPN and CDR2 is SVGIG (reference sequence).

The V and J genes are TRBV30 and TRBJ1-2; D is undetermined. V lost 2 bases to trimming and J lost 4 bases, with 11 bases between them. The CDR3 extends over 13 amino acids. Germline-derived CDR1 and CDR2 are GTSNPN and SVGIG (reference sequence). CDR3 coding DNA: TGTGCCTGGAGTACGGGGAATATCTATGGCTACACCTTC. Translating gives CAWSTGNIYGYTF.

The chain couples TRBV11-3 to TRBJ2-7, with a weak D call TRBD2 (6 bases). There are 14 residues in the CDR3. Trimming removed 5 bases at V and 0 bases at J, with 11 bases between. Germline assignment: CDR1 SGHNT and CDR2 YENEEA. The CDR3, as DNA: TGTGCCAGCAGCGCGGACGGGAGCTCCTACGAGCAGTACTTC. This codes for CASSADGSSYEQYF.

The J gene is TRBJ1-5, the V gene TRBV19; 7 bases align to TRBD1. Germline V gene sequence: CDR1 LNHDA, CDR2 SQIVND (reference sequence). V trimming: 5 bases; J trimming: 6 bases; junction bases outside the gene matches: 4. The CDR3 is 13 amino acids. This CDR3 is CASSFRGSQPQHF. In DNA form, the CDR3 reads TGTGCCAGTAGTTTCAGGGGGAGTCAGCCCCAGCATTTT. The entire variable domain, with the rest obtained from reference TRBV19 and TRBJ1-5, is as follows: DGGITQSPKYLFRKEGQNVTLSCEQNLNHDAMYWYRQDPGQGLRLIYYSQIVNDFQKGDIAEGYSVSREKKESFPLTVTSAQKNPTAFYLCASSFRGSQPQHFGDGTRLSIL.

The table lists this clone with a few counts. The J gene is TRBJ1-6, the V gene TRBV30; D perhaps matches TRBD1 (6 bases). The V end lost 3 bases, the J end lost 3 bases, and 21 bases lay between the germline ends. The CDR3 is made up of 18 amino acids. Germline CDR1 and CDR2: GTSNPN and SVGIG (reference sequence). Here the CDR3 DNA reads TGTGCCTGGAGCTCGTTAAGGGGGGGACTGAACTATAATTCACCCCTCCACTTT. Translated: CAWSSLRGGLNYNSPLHF. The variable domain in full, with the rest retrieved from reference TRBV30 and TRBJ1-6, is SQTIHQWPATLVQPVGSPLSLECTVEGTSNPNLYWYRQAAGRGLQLLFYSVGIGQISSEVPQNLSASRPQDRQFILSSKKLLLSDSGFYLCAWSSLRGGLNYNSPLHFGNGTRLTVT.

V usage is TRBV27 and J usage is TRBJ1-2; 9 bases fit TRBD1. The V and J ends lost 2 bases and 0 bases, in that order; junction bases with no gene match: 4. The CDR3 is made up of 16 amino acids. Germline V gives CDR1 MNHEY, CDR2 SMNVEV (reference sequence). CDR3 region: CASSLGTGKANYGYTF. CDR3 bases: TGTGCCAGCAGTTTAGGGACAGGGAAAGCTAACTATGGCTACACCTTC.

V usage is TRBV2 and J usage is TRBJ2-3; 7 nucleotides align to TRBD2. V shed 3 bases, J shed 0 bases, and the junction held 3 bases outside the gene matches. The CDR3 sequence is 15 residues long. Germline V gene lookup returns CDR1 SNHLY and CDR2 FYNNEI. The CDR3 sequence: CASSDGGGSTDTQYF. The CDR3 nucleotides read TGTGCCAGCAGTGATGGGGGGGGTAGCACAGATACGCAGTATTTT.

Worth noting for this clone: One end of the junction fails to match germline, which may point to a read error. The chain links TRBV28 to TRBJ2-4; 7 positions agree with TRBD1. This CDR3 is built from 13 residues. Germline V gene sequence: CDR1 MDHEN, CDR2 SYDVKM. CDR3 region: CAVQTGAKNSQYF. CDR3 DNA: TGTGCCGTACAAACAGGGGCGAAAAACAGTCAGTACTTC.